These T cell receptor beta chains were read from a single sample in a study of control samples from healthy donors and cancer patients. Profiling relied on immunoSEQ multiplex PCR, and the TCRdb table lists in-frame clones only, not all of them. The sample lists around 130,000 clones, roughly 90% occurring once. What was sequenced was PBMCs. Receptor source: a man aged 50 or older with head and neck cancer. The CDR3 runs from the conserved cysteine through the conserved F or W. Expanded clones get a size class; other rows say once, few or many, or leave the size out.

v_gene | abundance | CDR3aa
TRBV6-2/TRBV6-3 | NA | CASSEGAGRDEQYF
TRBV7-9 | NA | CASSPGQGNTEAFF
TRBV6-5 | NA | CASSKTTSGVETQYF
TRBV24-1 | NA | CATSDPSGTSGANVLTF
TRBV3-1/TRBV3-2 | NA | CASSQDRSSQPQHF
TRBV19 | few | CASSMGQGAAEQYF
TRBV7-9 | NA | CASSLDTGDSYGYTF
TRBV5-1 | few | CASSLGQGGYGYTF
TRBV10-3 | NA | CAISGDSYGYTF
TRBV7-9 | NA | CASSSAGLSFATNEKLFF
TRBV7-9 | NA | CASSPDGMNTEAFF
TRBV18 | NA | CASSTSGNPNTEAFF
TRBV5-1 | once | CASSWGGDTEAFF
TRBV5-8 | NA | CASSLGTLWTNTEAFF
TRBV10-3 | NA | CAIRADTNQPQHF
TRBV21-1 | NA | CASSQGGAGDPYEQYF
TRBV11-2 | NA | CASSSAWEETQYF
TRBV7-6 | NA | CASSLVGQRNEQFF
TRBV11-2 | NA | CASSLGGGIEGYTF
TRBV2 | few | CASRVQNSGANVLTF
TRBV5-1 | NA | CASNPRPGLAGGSTDTQYF
TRBV7-8 | once | CASSLGGVRNNQPQHF
TRBV19 | few | CASKYPGATNEKLFF
TRBV18 | few | CASSPPSGGIEQFF
TRBV5-4 | NA | CASSPQEGSYEQYF
TRBV2 | NA | CASSEGAPSTDTQYF
TRBV6-5 | NA | CASRSGSSNEQFF
TRBV29-1 | NA | CSVVSGLGYEQYF
TRBV27 | NA | CASRGLAVPYEQYF
TRBV28 | NA | CASSPTGAKNIQYF
TRBV7-9 | many | CAGQTGMNTEAFF
TRBV27 | NA | CASSLSLYNEQFF
TRBV7-3 | NA | CASSRDGEHGGELFF
TRBV24-1 | NA | CATGTGDTGELFF